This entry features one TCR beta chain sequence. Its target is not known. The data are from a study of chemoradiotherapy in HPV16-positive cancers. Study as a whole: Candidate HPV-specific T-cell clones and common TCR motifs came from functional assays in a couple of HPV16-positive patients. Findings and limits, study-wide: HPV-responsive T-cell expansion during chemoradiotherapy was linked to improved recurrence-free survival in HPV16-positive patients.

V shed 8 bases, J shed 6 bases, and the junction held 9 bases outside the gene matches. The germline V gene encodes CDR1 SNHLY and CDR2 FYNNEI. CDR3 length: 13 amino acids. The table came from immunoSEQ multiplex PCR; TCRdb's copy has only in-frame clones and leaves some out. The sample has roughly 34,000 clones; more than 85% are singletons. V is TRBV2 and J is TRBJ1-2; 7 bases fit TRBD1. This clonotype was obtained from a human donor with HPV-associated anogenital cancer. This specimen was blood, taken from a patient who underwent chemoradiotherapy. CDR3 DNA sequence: TGTGCCAGCGGCAGGGGGGTAGGGGATGGCTACACCTTC. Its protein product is CASGRGVGDGYTF.